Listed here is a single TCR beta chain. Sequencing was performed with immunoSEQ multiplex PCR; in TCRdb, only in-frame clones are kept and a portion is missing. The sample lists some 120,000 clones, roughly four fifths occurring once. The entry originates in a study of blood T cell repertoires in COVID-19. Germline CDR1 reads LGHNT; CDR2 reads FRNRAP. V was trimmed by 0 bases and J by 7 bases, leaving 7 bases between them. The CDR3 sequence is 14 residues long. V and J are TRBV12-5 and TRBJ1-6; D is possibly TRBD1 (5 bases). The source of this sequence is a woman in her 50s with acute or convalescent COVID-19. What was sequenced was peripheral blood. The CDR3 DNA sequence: TGTGCTAGTGGTTTGGTACCAGGGAATTCACCCCTCCACTTT. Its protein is CASGLVPGNSPLHF.